The clone carrying this TCR beta chain was detected a few times. What it recognizes is unknown. This specimen belongs to a study of T cells in Graves' hyperthyroidism and ophthalmopathy. Study observations and caveats: Ophthalmopathy, which appeared later, was predicted by the model a median approximately 6.7 months before onset.

RNA transcripts served as the template for amplifying TCR beta CDR3 regions. The HTBI set primed first-round TCR CDR3 RT-PCR. TCRdb processed the multiplex PCR reads anew with MiXCR; each CDR3 protein has one entry. The table has over 700,000 distinct CDR3 sequences, 30% to 40% seen once. The CDR3 has 14 amino acids. The ends were cut back, 4 bases at V and 8 bases at J, with 18 bases in the middle. Germline loops: CDR1 MDHEN, CDR2 SYDVKM. This TCR was recovered from a woman aged 40 to 49 with Graves' hyperthyroidism. The chain links TRBV28 to TRBJ2-7; D assignment may be TRBD1 or TRBD2 (5 bases each). Sequencing used blood. The DNA for the CDR3 is TGTGCCAGCAGTTCCTACCGGGACGGCTCGCAGCAGTACTTC. Protein: CASSSYRDGSQQYF.